Listed below are T cell receptor beta chains from one sample, sequenced in a study of CD8 T cells in Susac syndrome. MiXCR, run by TCRdb on the immunoSEQ multiplex PCR reads, gives a single entry per CDR3 protein. This sample has fewer than 150,000 distinct CDR3 sequences, with approximately 93% found just once. Sequencing input: CD8+ T cells from PBMCs. The receptors stem from a human donor in good health. CDR3s include the opening cysteine and the closing phenylalanine or tryptophan. The order of the fields is CDR3 length, J gene, D gene, V gene, clone size, CDR3 DNA, CDR3 protein. D genes are given only for firm matches. Rows may omit the clone size; those that give it use once, few, many or a size class.

14,TRBJ2-3,NA,TRBV27,NA,TGTGCCAGCAGATTAAAAGGCAGAACAGATACGCAGTATTTT,CASRLKGRTDTQYF
12,TRBJ1-5,NA,TRBV12-3/TRBV12-4,NA,TGTGCCAGCATCGACGGAGGAGGGCCCCAGCATTTT,CASIDGGGPQHF
11,TRBJ2-7,NA,TRBV5-4,NA,TGTGCCAGCAGCGCTGAGGACGAGCAGTACTTC,CASSAEDEQYF
16,TRBJ2-1,TRBD2,TRBV25-1,NA,TGTGCCAGCAGTGAACCCCTAGCGGGACCTTACAATGAGCAGTTCTTC,CASSEPLAGPYNEQFF
18,TRBJ2-3,TRBD1,TRBV7-2,NA,TGTGCCAGCAGCTCCCCGGGACAGGGCTTCATGGTCACAGATACGCAGTATTTT,CASSSPGQGFMVTDTQYF
14,TRBJ2-4,TRBD1,TRBV5-1,NA,TGCGCCATACTCCAGGGGGCAGCCAAAAACATTCAGTACTTC,CAILQGAAKNIQYF
14,TRBJ2-1,TRBD1,TRBV20-1,NA,TGCAGTGCTTACGGACAGGTTAACTACAATGAGCAGTTCTTC,CSAYGQVNYNEQFF
14,TRBJ2-1,TRBD2,TRBV30,NA,TGTGCCTGGAGTATGGTAGCGGGAGTCAATGAGCAGTTCTTC,CAWSMVAGVNEQFF
12,TRBJ2-5,NA,TRBV7-9,NA,TGTGCCGTAAGGGCAGGGCGAGAGACCCAGTACTTC,CAVRAGRETQYF
12,TRBJ2-7,NA,TRBV30,NA,TGTGCCTACTTCGGGAGAACCTACGAGCAGTACTTC,CAYFGRTYEQYF
12,TRBJ2-7,TRBD1,TRBV28,NA,TGTGCAATCGGGACAGGGCGCGACGAGCAGTACTTC,CAIGTGRDEQYF
16,TRBJ2-5,NA,TRBV27,NA,TGTGCCAGCAGTTTAGGTCTGGCAGAATACCAAGAGACCCAGTACTTC,CASSLGLAEYQETQYF
15,TRBJ2-7,TRBD2,TRBV4-2,once,TGTGCCAGCACTCACCGTGCGGGAGGGCCATACGAGCAGTACTTC,CASTHRAGGPYEQYF
14,TRBJ2-7,NA,TRBV6-5,NA,TGTGCCAGCAGTTACTCGATAGGGGGATACGAGCAGTACTTC,CASSYSIGGYEQYF
13,TRBJ2-7,TRBD1,TRBV7-9,NA,TGTGCCAGCCACGGGGACAGGGGGTACGAGCAGTACTTC,CASHGDRGYEQYF
15,TRBJ2-3,TRBD2,TRBV27,NA,TGTGCCAGCAGTTTAGGGACTAGCGGGCGGGATACGCAGTATTTT,CASSLGTSGRDTQYF
13,TRBJ1-1,NA,TRBV12-3/TRBV12-4,NA,TGTGCCAGCAGCCCCACCGGGACACCGGGAGCTTTCTTT,CASSPTGTPGAFF
13,TRBJ2-7,NA,TRBV27,few,TGTGCCAGCAGTTTGGCCGGTTCCTACGAGCAGTACTTC,CASSLAGSYEQYF
16,TRBJ2-7,TRBD2,TRBV7-9,NA,TGTGCCAGCAGCCCTCCCCTACTAGCGGGGGAATCCGAGCAGTACTTC,CASSPPLLAGESEQYF
17,TRBJ2-7,TRBD2,TRBV20-1,NA,TGCAGTGCCGCGGGACTAGCGGGCTTCGGGTTAAGGGGCGAGCAGTACTTC,CSAAGLAGFGLRGEQYF
13,TRBJ2-1,NA,TRBV30,NA,TGTGCCTGGAGTGGCGGGAACTACAATGAGCAGTTCTTC,CAWSGGNYNEQFF
13,TRBJ2-7,NA,TRBV4-1,NA,TGCGCCAGCAGCCAAGAAGGAGCGTACGAGCAGTACTTC,CASSQEGAYEQYF
15,TRBJ1-5,TRBD1,TRBV30,NA,TGTGCCTGGAGTGTGGGGCAGGGGGCCGGTCAGCCCCAGCATTTT,CAWSVGQGAGQPQHF
12,TRBJ1-1,NA,TRBV20-1,NA,TGCAGTGCTAGAGGACAGACCACTGAAGCTTTCTTT,CSARGQTTEAFF
13,TRBJ2-5,NA,TRBV28,NA,TGTGCCAGCAGTTTAGCGGGTTTTGAGACCCAGTACTTC,CASSLAGFETQYF
12,TRBJ2-7,NA,TRBV3-1,NA,TGTGCCAGCAGCCAAGAGGGTTCCGAGCAGTACTTC,CASSQEGSEQYF
17,TRBJ1-1,TRBD1,TRBV27,NA,TGTGCCAGCAGTTTCTTAGTTTTGGGACAGCCGAACACTGAAGCTTTCTTT,CASSFLVLGQPNTEAFF
14,TRBJ1-5,TRBD1,TRBV20-1,NA,TGCAGTGCTAGTGACAGGGGGTACAGTCAGCCCCAGCATTTT,CSASDRGYSQPQHF
15,TRBJ2-7,TRBD2,TRBV6-5,few,TGTGCCAGCAGTTACGCTAGCGGGAGAACCTACGAGCAGTACTTC,CASSYASGRTYEQYF
13,TRBJ2-7,NA,TRBV6-5,NA,TGTGCCGCCGGGGGGGACAGACCCTACGAGCAGTACTTC,CAAGGDRPYEQYF
15,TRBJ2-7,TRBD2,TRBV29-1,NA,TGCAGCGTTAGAGGACTAGCGGGGAAAGCCTACGAGCAGTACTTC,CSVRGLAGKAYEQYF
16,TRBJ1-2,TRBD1,TRBV6-5,NA,TGTGCCAGCAGTTACTCTTTCTTACAGGGGGCAAATGGCTACACCTTC,CASSYSFLQGANGYTF
15,TRBJ2-5,NA,TRBV27,NA,TGTGCCAGCAGTTTTTTTCCTGGGGACCAAGAGACCCAGTACTTC,CASSFFPGDQETQYF
15,TRBJ2-2,NA,TRBV13,NA,TGTGCCAGCAGCCTACCCGGAGTAGGTACCGGGGAGCTGTTTTTT,CASSLPGVGTGELFF
12,TRBJ1-2,NA,TRBV27,NA,TGTGCCAGCAGTCAAAAGGGCTATGGCTACACCTTC,CASSQKGYGYTF
15,TRBJ1-1,TRBD1,TRBV13,NA,TGTGCCAGCAGCTACCGACAGGGGCCGGGCACTGAAGCTTTCTTT,CASSYRQGPGTEAFF
14,TRBJ2-7,TRBD2,TRBV9,NA,TGTGCCAGCAGCGGAGTGGGACTAGTGGGGGAGCAGTACTTC,CASSGVGLVGEQYF
14,TRBJ2-7,TRBD2,TRBV2,NA,TGTGCCAGCAGTGATAGCGGGAGGTGGCACGAGCAGTACTTC,CASSDSGRWHEQYF
15,TRBJ2-1,TRBD2,TRBV11-2,once,TGTGCCAGCAGCTTTAGCGGGAGGGCTGACAATGAGCAGTTCTTC,CASSFSGRADNEQFF
15,TRBJ1-2,NA,TRBV15,NA,TGTGCCACCAGCAGAGATATGGCATATAACTATGGCTACACCTTC,CATSRDMAYNYGYTF
12,TRBJ2-2,NA,TRBV29-1,NA,TGCAGCGTGCCACAGAGAACCGGGGAGCTGTTTTTT,CSVPQRTGELFF
15,TRBJ2-7,NA,TRBV27,NA,TGTGCCAGCAGTCTCCTCCTGGCGGCTTCCGACGAGCAGTACTTC,CASSLLLAASDEQYF